The 6 T cell receptor beta chains below come from one sample, sequenced in a study of cytomegalovirus exposure and HLA in healthy donors. The primer mix had 60 Vbeta and 13 Jbeta primers. Libraries were prepared by immunoSEQ multiplex PCR; TCRdb keeps only in-frame clonotypes and omits some of them. The table includes approximately 59,000 clones, 65% to 80% detected once. The specimen was PBMCs. The receptor source for this set is a man aged 40-55 years in good health and CMV-seropositive.

The rearrangement links TRBV2 to TRBJ2-2, with 10 nucleotides matching TRBD2. J gave up 6 bases and V 4 bases, and 11 bases lay outside the gene matches. Per the germline V gene, CDR1 is SNHLY and CDR2 is FYNNEI. The CDR3 contains 17 residues. The CDR3: CASSAPPSGRGPGELFF. CDR3 nucleotides: TGTGCCAGCAGTGCCCCACCTAGCGGGAGAGGTCCCGGGGAGCTGTTTTTT.

In nucleotides, the CDR3 is TGCGCCAGCAGCCAAGCTTTTGGGACTAGCGGGGGGCACATGGAGCAGTTCTTC. Amino acids: CASSQAFGTSGGHMEQFF. The V gene is TRBV4-3, the J gene TRBJ2-1, with 15 bases lining up with TRBD2. Germline trimming cut 1 base from V and 10 bases from J; bases unmatched to any gene: 11. CDR3 length equals 18 residues. Germline lookup yields CDR1 LGHNA and CDR2 YSLEER.

This rearrangement joins TRBV21-1 to TRBJ2-5; no DNA check was done on the table's D call, TRBD1. TRBV21-1 is an annotated pseudogene. This CDR3 is 13 amino acids long. The CDR3 here is CASNTDNQETQYF. CDR3 nucleotide sequence: TGTGCCAGCAACACGGACAACCAAGAGACCCAGTACTTC.

The chain joins TRBV5-6 to TRBJ1-2; TRBD1 might be the D (5 bases). Germline V gene lookup returns CDR1 SGHDT and CDR2 YYEEEE. CDR3 length equals 15 residues. V was trimmed by 0 bases and J by 7 bases, leaving 16 bases between them. The CDR3 region is CASSLGLQGTGGYTF. In DNA form, the CDR3 reads TGTGCCAGCAGCTTGGGGTTGCAGGGAACGGGTGGCTACACCTTC.

The genes are TRBV5-1 and TRBJ2-1; 11 nucleotides align to TRBD2. With 4 bases clipped from V and 8 bases from J, the junction kept 14 bases outside the gene matches. The CDR3 has 17 residues. From germline, CDR1 is SGHRS and CDR2 YFSETQ. DNA of the CDR3: TGCGCCAGCAGCCAGATCCCTCTAGCGGGAGGTGGTTATGAGCAGTTCTTC. This sequence encodes CASSQIPLAGGGYEQFF.

The rearrangement joins TRBV7-9 to TRBJ2-5, with D perhaps TRBD2 (6 bases). Trimming left V 5 bases short and J 5 bases short, with 12 bases between. The CDR3 is 13 residues long. Germline lookup yields CDR1 SEHNR and CDR2 FQNEAQ (reference sequence). The CDR3 DNA is TGTGCCAGCAGCAACGGGGGTGTGGAGACCCAGTACTTC. Residues: CASSNGGVETQYF. The full variable domain, completed using reference TRBV7-9 and TRBJ2-5, is DTGVSQNPRHKITKRGQNVTFRCDPISEHNRLYWYRQTLGQGPEFLTYFQNEAQLEKSRLLSDRFSAERPKGSFSTLEIQRTEQGDSAMYLCASSNGGVETQYFGPGTRLLVL.